Listed here are 15 T cell receptor beta chains from one sample, sequenced in a study of T cells in Graves' hyperthyroidism and ophthalmopathy. RNA transcripts were the template for amplifying TCR beta CDR3 regions. The TCR CDR3 was amplified in a first-round RT-PCR using the HTBI primer set. TCRdb re-called the multiplex PCR reads with MiXCR, one entry per CDR3 protein. The sample gives more than 550,000 distinct CDR3 sequences, around 16% of which show up once; around 15% is in the top ten. Source material: blood. The receptors originated from a man aged 45-65 years with Graves' hyperthyroidism.

The chain recombines TRBV20-1 with TRBJ2-7; no reliable D call. Between the trimmed V and J ends, which lost 3 bases and 0 bases, there was a span of 15 bases. Germline loops: CDR1 DFQATT, CDR2 SNEGSKA (reference sequence). The CDR3 runs 15 residues. The CDR3 reads CSARSPAESSYEQYF. Written as DNA, the CDR3 is TGCAGTGCTAGGAGTCCTGCGGAGAGCTCCTACGAGCAGTACTTC.

The CDR3 coding sequence is TGTGCCAGCAGGAACGCTTGGACGAACACCGGGGAGCTGTTTTTT. Its translation is CASRNAWTNTGELFF. V and J are TRBV4-2 and TRBJ2-2; D call uncertain. Between the trimmed V and J ends, which lost 6 bases and 0 bases, there was a span of 11 bases. Germline V gene data show CDR1 as LGHNA and CDR2 as YNFKEQ. The CDR3 spans 15 residues.

This clonotype was observed many times. The genes are TRBV10-3 and TRBJ2-5; D tentatively fits TRBD1 or TRBD2 (5 bases each). Germline V gene lookup returns CDR1 ENHRY and CDR2 SYGVKD. V was trimmed by 8 bases and J by 2 bases, leaving 15 bases between them. CDR3 size: 14 residues. The CDR3 DNA is TGTGCCATCGGGGTCGGGGCTACACAAGAGACCCAGTACTTC. It encodes CAIGVGATQETQYF.

The rearrangement joins TRBV19 to TRBJ2-3; TRBD2 aligns across 7 bases. The CDR3 extends over 14 amino acids. Trimming removed 4 bases from V and 2 bases from J; junction bases left unmatched: 3. Germline-derived CDR1 and CDR2 are LNHDA and SQIVND (reference sequence). In nucleotides, the CDR3 is TGTGCCAGTAGTAAAGGGACTATCACAGATACGCAGTATTTT. As protein: CASSKGTITDTQYF.

This clonotype was recorded many times. The gene calls are TRBV2 and TRBJ1-2, with 9 bases fitting TRBD1. The length of the CDR3 is 13 residues. CDR1 is SNHLY and CDR2 is FYNNEI in the germline V gene. J was trimmed by 8 bases and V by 4 bases; bases with no gene match: 5. DNA of the CDR3: TGTGCCAGCAGTGTGGGACAGGGAGGAGGCTACACCTTC. It specifies CASSVGQGGGYTF.

This clonotype was recorded at least ten times. The chain recombines TRBV12-3 or TRBV12-4 with TRBJ2-1; TRBD1 matches at 8 bases. V gave up 6 bases and J gave up 13 bases; unmatched junction bases: 11. There are 13 residues in the CDR3. CDR3 coding DNA: TGTGCCAGCAGCCCACTAGGACAGGGCCATCAGTTCTTC. Protein: CASSPLGQGHQFF.

This clonotype has a handful of counts. V gene TRBV7-3 combines with J gene TRBJ2-1; no clear D. Germline V gene data show CDR1 as SGHTA and CDR2 as FQGTGA. CDR3 length: 14 residues. Trimming stripped 5 bases from V and 6 bases from J, with 14 bases between. This chain's CDR3 is CASSLGGWGNEQFF. In nucleotides, the CDR3 is TGTGCCAGCAGCCTGGGCGGCTGGGGCAATGAGCAGTTCTTC.

This clonotype was seen repeatedly, ten times or more. The V call is TRBV6-1, the J call TRBJ2-7; either TRBD1 or TRBD2 may supply D (5 bases each). The CDR3 has 15 amino acids. Germline CDR1 is MNHNS and CDR2 is SASEGT. Trimming removed 5 bases at V and 3 bases at J, with 17 bases between. The CDR3 loop reads CASSSAGTESYEQYF. Here the CDR3 DNA reads TGTGCCAGCAGTTCCGCCGGGACCGAGAGCTACGAGCAGTACTTC.

The rearrangement joins TRBV5-1 to TRBJ2-1; a possible D gene is TRBD2 (5 bases). Per the germline V gene, CDR1 is SGHRS and CDR2 is YFSETQ. Between the trimmed V and J ends, which lost 0 bases and 0 bases, there was a span of 10 bases. There are 16 residues in the CDR3. The CDR3 is CASSLDAGSSYNEQFF. The CDR3 DNA reads as TGCGCCAGCAGCTTGGATGCGGGTAGCTCCTACAATGAGCAGTTCTTC.

This clonotype was seen a few times. This chain uses TRBV24-1 with TRBJ1-5; no reliable D call. Germline CDR1 is KGHDR and CDR2 is SFDVKD. This CDR3 is built from 13 residues. Deletions cut 9 bases from V and 0 bases from J, with 8 bases between. The CDR3: CATGLDSNQPQHF. The CDR3 DNA is TGTGCCACCGGTCTTGATAGCAATCAGCCCCAGCATTTT.

This clonotype was seen repeatedly, ten times or more. The V call is TRBV7-2, the J call TRBJ2-1; 8 nucleotides line up with TRBD2. With V trimmed by 5 bases and J by 12 bases, 15 bases remained unmatched. This CDR3 is built from 15 residues. Germline-derived CDR1 and CDR2 are SGHTA and FQGNSA. The CDR3 here is CASSTLAVLRGGQFF. In DNA, the CDR3 is TGTGCCAGCAGCACACTAGCGGTCCTTCGGGGGGGGCAGTTCTTC. Supplemented by reference TRBV7-2 and TRBJ2-1, the full variable domain reads GAGVSQSPSNKVTEKGKDVELRCDPISGHTALYWYRQSLGQGLEFLIYFQGNSAPDKSGLPSDRFSAERTGGSVSTLTIQRTQQEDSAVYLCASSTLAVLRGGQFFGPGTRLTVL.

The sample holds a few counts of this clonotype. This chain links TRBV28 with TRBJ2-7, with D perhaps matching TRBD2 (6 bases). The CDR3 is made up of 14 amino acids. Germline-derived CDR1 and CDR2 are MDHEN and SYDVKM. Between the trimmed V and J ends, which lost 4 bases and 5 bases, there was a span of 15 bases. CDR3 coding DNA: TGTGCCAGCAGTTCGACTAGAGGACTAAACGAGCAGTACTTC. Amino acid sequence: CASSSTRGLNEQYF.

The sample holds a few counts of this clonotype. The chain uses TRBV20-1 and TRBJ2-3; 9 bases are shared with TRBD2. CDR1 is DFQATT, CDR2 SNEGSKA, per germline (reference sequence). This CDR3 has 15 amino acids. Trimming cost V 7 bases and J 4 bases; bases outside gene matches: 12. CDR3 nucleotide sequence: TGCAGTGTCGAGGTAGCGGGAGTGGCCCCAGATACGCAGTATTTT. It specifies CSVEVAGVAPDTQYF.

This clonotype was observed a few times. The V gene is TRBV10-3, the J gene TRBJ2-6, with D unresolved. This CDR3 spans 17 amino acids. Per germline, CDR1 ENHRY and CDR2 SYGVKD. Between the trimmed V and J ends, which lost 3 bases and 1 base, there was a span of 13 bases. The chain's CDR3 is CAISDPSYISGANVLTF. The CDR3 DNA follows: TGTGCCATCAGTGATCCCTCCTACATATCTGGGGCCAACGTCCTGACTTTC.

In regard to this clonotype: Since a much larger clone is just one base distant, this may be a read error. The rearrangement links TRBV28 to TRBJ2-7; D is ambiguous. Germline CDR1 MDHEN, CDR2 SYDVKM. The V and J ends lost 1 base and 2 bases respectively, with 3 bases between them. The CDR3 totals 12 residues. CDR3 nucleotides: TGTGCCAGCAGTTTATTCACCTACGAGCAGTACTTC. It encodes CASSLFTYEQYF.